The T cell receptor beta chain under discussion was sequenced for a study of blood T cell repertoires in COVID-19. Study-level background: Whether acute or convalescent, the COVID-19 samples came from the United States, Italy and Spain. Sample material is recorded as cDNA or gDNA derived from T cells, B-cell-depleted T cells, or PBMCs.

V was cut by 10 bases and J by 0 bases, with 13 bases left in between. The germline CDR1 and CDR2 sequences are SGHTA and FQGTGA. The CDR3 runs 14 residues. Source study methods: Cell counts per sample came from amplifying reference gene primers. Assay used: immunoSEQ multiplex PCR; TCRdb lists only in-frame clones, some missing. V and J calls and clone size come straight from that table; D and trimming were deduced from the DNA. The profile shows 40,000 to 65,000 clones, 65% to 85% of them singletons. The chain combines TRBV7-3 with TRBJ2-1; D not resolved. This receptor was identified in a human donor with active or convalescent COVID-19. The donor label of this sample is uncertain. Sequencing was carried out using peripheral blood. The CDR3 here is CATPDFPSYNEQFF. The CDR3 DNA reads TGTGCCACCCCAGACTTCCCCTCCTACAATGAGCAGTTCTTC.